This T cell receptor (beta chain) was profiled in a study of T cell responses to AZD1222 COVID-19 vaccine. TCRdb's table, derived via immunoSEQ multiplex PCR, lists solely in-frame clones and lacks some. The top ten clones hold less than 0.55% of a sample with fewer than 200,000 clones, approximately 86% of them seen once. The germline V and J ends were trimmed by 3 bases and 3 bases, with 9 bases remaining between them. The CDR3 spans 14 residues. The V gene's germline CDR1 is MDHEN and CDR2 SYDVKM. As to this clone: Its cognate antigen is unknown.

Overall study findings and caveats: The study identified only a handful of AZD1222 recipients as seropositive at baseline.

The chain employs TRBV28 and TRBJ2-1; a possible D gene is TRBD2 (6 bases). This clonotype originated in an adult in good health. The sample here was peripheral blood, taken on day 0 of AZD1222 vaccination. The CDR3 coding sequence is TGTGCCAGCAGTTTCCGGGAGAGCTACAATGAGCAGTTCTTC. Protein sequence: CASSFRESYNEQFF. The whole variable domain, filled in from reference TRBV28 and TRBJ2-1, reads DVKVTQSSRYLVKRTGEKVFLECVQDMDHENMFWYRQDPGLGLRLIYFSYDVKMKEKGDIPEGYSVSREKKERFSLILESASTNQTSMYLCASSFRESYNEQFFGPGTRLTVL.